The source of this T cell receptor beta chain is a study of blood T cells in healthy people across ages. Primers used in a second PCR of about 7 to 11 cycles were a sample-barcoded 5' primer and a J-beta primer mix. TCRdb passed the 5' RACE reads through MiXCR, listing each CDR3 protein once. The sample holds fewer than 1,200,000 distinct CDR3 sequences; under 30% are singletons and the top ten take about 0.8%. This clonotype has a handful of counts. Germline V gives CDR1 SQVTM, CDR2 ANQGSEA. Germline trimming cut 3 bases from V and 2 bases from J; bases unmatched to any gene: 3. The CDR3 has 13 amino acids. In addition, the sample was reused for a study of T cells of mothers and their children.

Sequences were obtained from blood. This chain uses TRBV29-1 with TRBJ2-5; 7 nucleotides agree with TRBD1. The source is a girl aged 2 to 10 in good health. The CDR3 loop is CSVDLTGQETQYF. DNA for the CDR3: TGCAGCGTTGATCTGACAGGGCAAGAGACCCAGTACTTC.